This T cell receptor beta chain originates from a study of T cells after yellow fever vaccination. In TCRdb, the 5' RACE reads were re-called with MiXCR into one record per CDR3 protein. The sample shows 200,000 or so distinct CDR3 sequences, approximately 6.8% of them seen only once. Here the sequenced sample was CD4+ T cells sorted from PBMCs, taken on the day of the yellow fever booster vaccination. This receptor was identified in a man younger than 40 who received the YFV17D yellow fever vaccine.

The CDR3 sequence is CASSQEIVQGLGGYTF. CDR3 nucleotides: TGTGCCAGCAGCCAAGAAATTGTTCAGGGGTTAGGAGGCTACACCTTC. This chain uses TRBV4-2 with TRBJ1-2, with a possible D match to TRBD1 (6 bases). The CDR3 has 16 amino acids. Looked up from germline, CDR1 is LGHNA and CDR2 is YNFKEQ. Trimming removed 0 bases from V and 8 bases from J, with 19 bases in between.